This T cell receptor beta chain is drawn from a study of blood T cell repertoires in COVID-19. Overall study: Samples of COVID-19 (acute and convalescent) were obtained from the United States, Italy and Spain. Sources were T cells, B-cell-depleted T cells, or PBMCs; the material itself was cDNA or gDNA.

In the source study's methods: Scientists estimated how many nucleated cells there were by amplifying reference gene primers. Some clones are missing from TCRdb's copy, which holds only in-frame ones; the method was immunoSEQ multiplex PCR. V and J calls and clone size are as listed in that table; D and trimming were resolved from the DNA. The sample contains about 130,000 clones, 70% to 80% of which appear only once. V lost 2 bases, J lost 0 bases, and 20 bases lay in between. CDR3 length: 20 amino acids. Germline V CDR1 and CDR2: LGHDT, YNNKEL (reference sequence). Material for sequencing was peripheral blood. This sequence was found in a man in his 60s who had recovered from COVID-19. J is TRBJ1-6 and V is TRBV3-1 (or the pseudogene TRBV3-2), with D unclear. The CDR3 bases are TGTGCCAGCAGCCAACTGCCCGAACTCAAATCCGACTCCTATAATTCACCCCTCCACTTT. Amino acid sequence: CASSQLPELKSDSYNSPLHF.